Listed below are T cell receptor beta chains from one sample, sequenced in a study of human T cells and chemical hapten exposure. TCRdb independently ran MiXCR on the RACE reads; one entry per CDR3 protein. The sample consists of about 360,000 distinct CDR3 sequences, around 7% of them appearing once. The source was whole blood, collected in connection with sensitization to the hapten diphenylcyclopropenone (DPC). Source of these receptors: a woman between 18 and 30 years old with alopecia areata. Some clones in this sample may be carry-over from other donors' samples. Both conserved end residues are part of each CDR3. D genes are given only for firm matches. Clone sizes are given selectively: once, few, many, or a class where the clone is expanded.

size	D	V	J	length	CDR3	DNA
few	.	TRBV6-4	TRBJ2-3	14	CASSAEGGTDTQYF	TGTGCCAGCAGTGCGGAAGGGGGCACAGATACGCAGTATTTT
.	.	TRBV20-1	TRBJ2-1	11	CSARGYNEQFF	TGCAGTGCTAGAGGATACAATGAGCAGTTCTTC
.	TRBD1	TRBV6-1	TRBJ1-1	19	CASSFLGTVPQGMNTEAFF	TGTGCCAGCAGCTTTTTGGGGACAGTCCCTCAAGGGATGAACACTGAAGCTTTCTTT
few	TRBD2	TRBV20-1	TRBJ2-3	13	CSALAGAPDTQYF	TGCAGTGCTCTAGCGGGCGCCCCAGATACGCAGTATTTT
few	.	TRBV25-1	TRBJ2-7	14	CASSEPGRSYEQYF	TGTGCCAGCAGTGAACCCGGCAGGTCCTACGAGCAGTACTTC
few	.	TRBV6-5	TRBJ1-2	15	CASTRREQSNYGYTF	TGTGCCAGCACTCGCCGAGAGCAGTCCAACTATGGCTACACCTTC
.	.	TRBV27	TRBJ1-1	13	CASSSLPVAEAFF	TGTGCCAGCAGTTCCCTTCCCGTCGCTGAAGCTTTCTTT
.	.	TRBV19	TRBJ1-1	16	CASTFGGRILNTEAFF	TGTGCCAGTACCTTTGGGGGGAGAATTTTGAACACTGAAGCTTTCTTT
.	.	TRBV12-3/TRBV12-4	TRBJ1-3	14	CASILHEGGNTIYF	TGTGCCAGCATCCTTCATGAGGGGGGAAACACCATATATTTT
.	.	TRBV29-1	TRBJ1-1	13	CSGLGGWGTEAFF	TGCAGCGGGCTGGGGGGCTGGGGGACTGAAGCTTTCTTT
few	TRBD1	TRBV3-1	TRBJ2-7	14	CASRGQGLTYEQYF	TGTGCCAGCAGGGGACAGGGGCTGACCTACGAGCAGTACTTC
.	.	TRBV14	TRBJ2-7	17	CASSPKLGRPEGNEQYF	TGTGCCAGCAGCCCCAAATTGGGACGCCCGGAGGGGAACGAGCAGTACTTC
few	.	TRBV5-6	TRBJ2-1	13	CASSLAPTDEQFF	TGTGCCAGCAGCTTGGCGCCAACGGATGAGCAGTTCTTC
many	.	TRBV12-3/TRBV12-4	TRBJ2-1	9	CATRQEQFF	TGTGCCACCAGGCAAGAGCAGTTCTTC
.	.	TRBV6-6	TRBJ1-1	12	CASKASNTEAFF	TGTGCCAGCAAGGCCAGTAACACTGAAGCTTTCTTT